Shown below are 10 T cell receptor beta chains from a single sample sequenced in a study of blood T cell repertoires in COVID-19. Measured with immunoSEQ multiplex PCR; TCRdb has only the in-frame clones, and not every one. The sample lists 300,000 to 350,000 clones; roughly 85% were seen once. The sample was PBMCs or T cells enriched from blood (not recorded which). The receptors stem from a woman between 40 and 55 years old with acute COVID-19.

The rearrangement uses TRBV5-1 and TRBJ2-7; 7 nucleotides line up with TRBD1. Germline V gene data show CDR1 as SGHRS and CDR2 as YFSETQ. The V gene end was trimmed by 3 bases and the J gene end by 0 bases; junction bases not matched to a gene: 3. The CDR3 length is 14 residues. Written as DNA, the CDR3 is TGCGCCAGCAGCTACGGGACAGTCTCCTACGAGCAGTACTTC. Translation: CASSYGTVSYEQYF.

This clone was counted between two and nine times. The J gene is TRBJ1-4, the V gene TRBV3-1 (or the pseudogene TRBV3-2); D is perhaps TRBD1 (5 bases). The V end lost 4 bases, the J end lost 4 bases, and 25 bases lay between the germline ends. The CDR3 has 19 amino acids. The germline gives CDR1 LGHDT, CDR2 YNNKEL (reference sequence). The CDR3 nucleotides are TGTGCCAGCAGCCCTAACTACAGGAACCTAACCCGACATAATGAAAAACTGTTTTTT. It yields the protein CASSPNYRNLTRHNEKLFF.

This chain uses TRBV5-1 with TRBJ2-1; 7 nucleotides align to TRBD2. The CDR3 extends over 15 amino acids. Trimming cost V 4 bases and J 6 bases; bases outside gene matches: 10. Germline V lookup: CDR1 SGHRS, CDR2 YFSETQ. CDR3 coding DNA: TGCGCCAGCAGCGGCGTTTTCGGGGGGAGCAATGAGCAGTTCTTC. Its protein product is CASSGVFGGSNEQFF.

The rearrangement uses TRBV5-4 and TRBJ2-1; the match to TRBD2 covers 10 bases. The V and J ends lost 3 bases and 4 bases, in that order; junction bases with no gene match: 7. Germline CDR1 SGHNT, CDR2 YYREEE (reference sequence). This CDR3 contains 16 residues. The CDR3 nucleotides read TGTGCCAGCAGCTGGGCACTAGCGGGAACGTACAATGAGCAGTTCTTC. Encoded protein: CASSWALAGTYNEQFF.

The chain combines TRBV6-5 with TRBJ1-1, with a possible D match to TRBD1 (5 bases). The CDR3 is 13 amino acids. V was pared by 6 bases and J by 5 bases, with 13 bases between. Germline V gene data show CDR1 as MNHEY and CDR2 as SVGAGI. CDR3 amino acids: CASSSGPRTEAFF. The CDR3, as DNA: TGTGCCAGCAGCTCAGGGCCCAGGACTGAAGCTTTCTTT.

The chain employs TRBV5-4 and TRBJ1-1, with D perhaps matching TRBD1 (6 bases). The CDR3 totals 16 residues. Germline-derived CDR1 and CDR2 are SGHNT and YYREEE (reference sequence). V was pared by 0 bases and J by 1 base, with 13 bases between. This CDR3 is CASSLDPGAGNTEAFF. The CDR3 nucleotides are TGTGCCAGCAGCTTGGACCCAGGGGCCGGGAACACTGAAGCTTTCTTT.

The CDR3 DNA sequence: TGTGCCAGCAGTTTACAAGTGGGGGCTGGCTACACCTTC. It is translated as CASSLQVGAGYTF. The gene calls are TRBV28 and TRBJ1-2; D possibly corresponds to TRBD1 (6 bases). The CDR3 covers 13 residues. V was pared by 2 bases and J by 7 bases, with 11 bases between. CDR1 is MDHEN and CDR2 is SYDVKM in the germline V gene.

This clone occurred once. The rearrangement links TRBV28 to TRBJ1-2; 8 bases align to TRBD1. V lost 5 bases and J lost 4; bases outside the gene matches: 9. The CDR3 has 15 residues. The germline CDR1 and CDR2 sequences are MDHEN and SYDVKM. The CDR3 DNA sequence: TGTGCCAGCAGTCCACCCCCGCAGGGGGCCTATGGCTACACCTTC. Translation gives CASSPPPQGAYGYTF.

The count of this clone is one. The J gene is TRBJ2-1, the V gene TRBV11-3; 13 nucleotides align to TRBD2. Looked up from germline, CDR1 is SGHNT and CDR2 is YENEEA. The V gene end was trimmed by 5 bases and the J gene end by 7 bases; junction bases not matched to a gene: 8. The CDR3 spans 16 residues. For the CDR3, the DNA is TGTGCCAGCAGCCTGCGAGCGACTAGCGGGAGGAATGAGCAGTTCTTC. Translating it yields CASSLRATSGRNEQFF.

The J gene is TRBJ2-3, the V gene TRBV5-4, with 10 nucleotides matching TRBD1. Per germline, CDR1 SGHNT and CDR2 YYREEE (reference sequence). The CDR3 covers 18 residues. V shed 4 bases and J 1 base; nucleotides not matched to a gene: 12. The CDR3 coding sequence is TGTGCCAGCAGCCTCGGGACAGGGGCCGTTAGAGGCACAGATACGCAGTATTTT. Protein sequence: CASSLGTGAVRGTDTQYF.